This T cell receptor (beta chain) was documented in a study of T cell responses to AZD1222 COVID-19 vaccine. TCRdb keeps only in-frame clones here, not all; method: immunoSEQ multiplex PCR. Of about 120,000 clones in the sample, approximately 86% were seen once. This clone was recorded once. The CDR3 is 14 residues long. Germline CDR1 reads SEHNR; CDR2 reads FQNEAQ (reference sequence). V lost 1 base and J 0 bases, leaving 4 bases between the germline ends. The V gene is TRBV7-9, the J gene TRBJ2-4; D is unresolved. This clonotype originated in an adult in good health. The starting material was peripheral blood, obtained on day 0 of AZD1222 vaccination. CDR3 sequence reads: CASSLGGAKNIQYF. CDR3 bases: TGTGCCAGCAGCTTAGGGGGAGCCAAAAACATTCAGTACTTC. The full variable domain, in which reference TRBV7-9 and TRBJ2-4 provide the parts outside the CDR3, is DTGVSQNPRHKITKRGQNVTFRCDPISEHNRLYWYRQTLGQGPEFLTYFQNEAQLEKSRLLSDRFSAERPKGSFSTLEIQRTEQGDSAMYLCASSLGGAKNIQYFGAGTRLSVL.